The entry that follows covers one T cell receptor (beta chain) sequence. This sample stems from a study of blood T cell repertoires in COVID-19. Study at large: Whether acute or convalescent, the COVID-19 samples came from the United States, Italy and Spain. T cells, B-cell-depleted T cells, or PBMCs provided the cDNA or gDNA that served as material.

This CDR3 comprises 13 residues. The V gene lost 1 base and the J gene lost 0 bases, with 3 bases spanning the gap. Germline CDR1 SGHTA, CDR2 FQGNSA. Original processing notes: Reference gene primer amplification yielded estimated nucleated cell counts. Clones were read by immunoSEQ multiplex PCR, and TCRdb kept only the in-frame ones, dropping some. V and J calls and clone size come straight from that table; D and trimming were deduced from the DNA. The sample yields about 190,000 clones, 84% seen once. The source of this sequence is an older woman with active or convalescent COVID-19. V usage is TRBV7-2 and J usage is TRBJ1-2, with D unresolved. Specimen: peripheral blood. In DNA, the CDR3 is TGTGCCAGCAGCTTAGGGCCTAACTATGGCTACACCTTC. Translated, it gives CASSLGPNYGYTF.